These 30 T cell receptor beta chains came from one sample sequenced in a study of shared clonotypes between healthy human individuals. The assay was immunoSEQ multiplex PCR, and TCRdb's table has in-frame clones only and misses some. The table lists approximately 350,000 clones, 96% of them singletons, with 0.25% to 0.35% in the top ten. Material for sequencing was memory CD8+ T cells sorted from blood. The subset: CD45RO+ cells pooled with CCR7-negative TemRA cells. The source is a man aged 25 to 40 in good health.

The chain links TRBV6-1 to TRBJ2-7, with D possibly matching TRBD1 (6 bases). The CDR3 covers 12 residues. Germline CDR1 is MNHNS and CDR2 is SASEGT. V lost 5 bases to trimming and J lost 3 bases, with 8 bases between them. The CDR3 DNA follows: TGTGCCAGCAGTTCACAGGGCTACGAGCAGTACTTC. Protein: CASSSQGYEQYF.

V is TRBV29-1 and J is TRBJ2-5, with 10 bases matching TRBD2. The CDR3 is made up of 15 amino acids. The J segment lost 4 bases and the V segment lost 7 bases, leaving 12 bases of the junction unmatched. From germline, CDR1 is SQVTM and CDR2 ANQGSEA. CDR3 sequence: CSGGISGRPGETQYF. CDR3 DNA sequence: TGCAGCGGTGGAATTAGCGGGAGGCCGGGAGAGACCCAGTACTTC.

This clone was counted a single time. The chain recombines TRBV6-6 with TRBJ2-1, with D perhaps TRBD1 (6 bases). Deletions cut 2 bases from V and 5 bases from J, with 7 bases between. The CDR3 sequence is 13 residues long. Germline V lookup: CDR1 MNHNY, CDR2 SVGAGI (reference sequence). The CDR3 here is CASSYNRDNEQFF. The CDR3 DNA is TGTGCCAGCAGTTACAACAGGGACAATGAGCAGTTCTTC.

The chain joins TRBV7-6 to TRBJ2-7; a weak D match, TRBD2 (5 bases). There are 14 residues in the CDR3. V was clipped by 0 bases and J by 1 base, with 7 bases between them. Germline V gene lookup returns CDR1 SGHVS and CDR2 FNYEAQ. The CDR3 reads CASSLASESYEQYF. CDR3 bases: TGTGCCAGCAGCTTAGCTAGCGAATCCTACGAGCAGTACTTC.

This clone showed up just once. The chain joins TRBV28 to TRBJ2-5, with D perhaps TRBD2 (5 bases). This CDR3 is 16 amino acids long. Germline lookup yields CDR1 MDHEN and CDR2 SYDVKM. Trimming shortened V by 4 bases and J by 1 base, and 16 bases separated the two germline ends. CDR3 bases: TGTGCCAGCAGTTCGGGTGGTTGGACTTTCCAAGAGACCCAGTACTTC. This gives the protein CASSSGGWTFQETQYF. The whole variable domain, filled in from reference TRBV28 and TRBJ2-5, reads DVKVTQSSRYLVKRTGEKVFLECVQDMDHENMFWYRQDPGLGLRLIYFSYDVKMKEKGDIPEGYSVSREKKERFSLILESASTNQTSMYLCASSSGGWTFQETQYFGPGTRLLVL.

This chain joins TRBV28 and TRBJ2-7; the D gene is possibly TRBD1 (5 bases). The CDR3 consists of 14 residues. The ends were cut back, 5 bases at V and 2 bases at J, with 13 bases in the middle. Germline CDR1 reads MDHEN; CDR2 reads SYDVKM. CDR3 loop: CASSNEDNPYEQYF. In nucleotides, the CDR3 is TGTGCCAGCAGTAATGAGGACAACCCCTACGAGCAGTACTTC. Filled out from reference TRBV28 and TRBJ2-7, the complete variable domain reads DVKVTQSSRYLVKRTGEKVFLECVQDMDHENMFWYRQDPGLGLRLIYFSYDVKMKEKGDIPEGYSVSREKKERFSLILESASTNQTSMYLCASSNEDNPYEQYFGPGTRLTVT.

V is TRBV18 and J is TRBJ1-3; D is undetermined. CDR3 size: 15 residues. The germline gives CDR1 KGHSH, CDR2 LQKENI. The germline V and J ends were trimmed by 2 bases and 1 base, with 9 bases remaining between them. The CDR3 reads CASSPSLFSGNTIYF. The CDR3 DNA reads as TGTGCCAGCTCACCATCTCTATTTTCTGGAAACACCATATATTTT.

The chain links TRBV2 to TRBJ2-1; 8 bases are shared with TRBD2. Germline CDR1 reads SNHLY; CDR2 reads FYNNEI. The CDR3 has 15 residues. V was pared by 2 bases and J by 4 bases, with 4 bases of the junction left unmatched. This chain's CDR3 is CASSEYGTRYNEQFF. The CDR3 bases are TGTGCCAGCAGTGAATATGGGACTAGATACAATGAGCAGTTCTTC.

CDR3 amino acids: CASSLDGSSYNEQFF. CDR3 bases: TGTGCCAGCAGCTTAGACGGGAGCTCCTACAATGAGCAGTTCTTC. This chain uses TRBV7-2 with TRBJ2-1, with D possibly TRBD2 on 6 matching bases. Looked up from germline, CDR1 is SGHTA and CDR2 is FQGNSA. V was pared by 1 base and J by 0 bases, with 7 bases between. This CDR3 spans 15 amino acids.

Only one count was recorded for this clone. CDR3 sequence: CASSEAPHREGHF. CDR3 bases: TGTGCCAGCAGTGAAGCTCCCCACAGGGAAGGGCATTTT. This chain uses TRBV6-1 with TRBJ1-5, with D possibly matching TRBD1 (6 bases). Germline-derived CDR1 and CDR2 are MNHNS and SASEGT. This CDR3 contains 13 residues. Between the trimmed V and J ends, which lost 0 bases and 15 bases, there was a span of 15 bases.

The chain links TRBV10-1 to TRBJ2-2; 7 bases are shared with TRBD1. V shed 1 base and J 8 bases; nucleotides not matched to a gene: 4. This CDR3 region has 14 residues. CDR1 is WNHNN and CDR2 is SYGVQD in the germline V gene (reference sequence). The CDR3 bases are TGCGCCAGCAGTGAGTGCAGGGGGTTGGGGGAGCTGTTTTTT. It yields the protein CASSECRGLGELFF.

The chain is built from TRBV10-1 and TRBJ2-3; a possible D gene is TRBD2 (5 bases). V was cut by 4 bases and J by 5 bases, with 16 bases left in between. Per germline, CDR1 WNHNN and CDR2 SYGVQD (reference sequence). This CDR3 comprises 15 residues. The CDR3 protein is CASSASGNTRDTQYF. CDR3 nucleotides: TGCGCCAGCAGTGCCAGCGGAAATACGAGAGATACGCAGTATTTT.

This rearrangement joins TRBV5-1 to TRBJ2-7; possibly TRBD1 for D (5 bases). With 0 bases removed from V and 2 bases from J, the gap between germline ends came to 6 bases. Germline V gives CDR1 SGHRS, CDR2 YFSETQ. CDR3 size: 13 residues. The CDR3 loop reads CASSLDRTYEQYF. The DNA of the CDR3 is TGCGCCAGCAGCTTGGACAGGACCTACGAGCAGTACTTC.

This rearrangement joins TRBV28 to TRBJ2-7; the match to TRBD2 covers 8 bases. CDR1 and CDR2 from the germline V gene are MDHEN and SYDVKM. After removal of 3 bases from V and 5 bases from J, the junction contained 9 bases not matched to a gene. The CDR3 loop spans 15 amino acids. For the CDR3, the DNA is TGTGCCAGCAGTTTCGGGGGGGGACTTTTGGACGAGCAGTACTTC. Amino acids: CASSFGGGLLDEQYF.

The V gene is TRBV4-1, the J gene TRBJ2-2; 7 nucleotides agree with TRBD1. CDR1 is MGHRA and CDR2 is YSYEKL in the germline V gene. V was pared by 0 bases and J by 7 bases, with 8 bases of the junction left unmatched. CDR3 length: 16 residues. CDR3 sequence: CASSQEWAGGSGELFF. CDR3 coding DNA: TGCGCCAGCAGCCAAGAATGGGCAGGGGGTAGCGGGGAGCTGTTTTTT.

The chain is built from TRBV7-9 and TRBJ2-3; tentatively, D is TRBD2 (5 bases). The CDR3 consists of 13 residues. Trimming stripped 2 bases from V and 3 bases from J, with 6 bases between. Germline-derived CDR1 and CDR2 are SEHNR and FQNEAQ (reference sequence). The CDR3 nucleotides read TGTGCCAGCAGCTTATGGGAGACAGATACGCAGTATTTT. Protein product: CASSLWETDTQYF.

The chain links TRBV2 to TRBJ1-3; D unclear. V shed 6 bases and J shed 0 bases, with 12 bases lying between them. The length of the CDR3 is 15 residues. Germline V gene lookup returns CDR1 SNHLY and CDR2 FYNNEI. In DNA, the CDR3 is TGTGCCAGCAGCGCTGGACCGAGCTCTGGAAACACCATATATTTT. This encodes CASSAGPSSGNTIYF.

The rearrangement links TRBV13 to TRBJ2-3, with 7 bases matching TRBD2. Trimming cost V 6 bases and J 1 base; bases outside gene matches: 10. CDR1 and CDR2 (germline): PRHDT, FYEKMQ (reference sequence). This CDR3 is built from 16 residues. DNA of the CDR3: TGTGCCAGCAGGCAAACCGGGGGGAGCGGCACAGATACGCAGTATTTT. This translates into CASRQTGGSGTDTQYF.

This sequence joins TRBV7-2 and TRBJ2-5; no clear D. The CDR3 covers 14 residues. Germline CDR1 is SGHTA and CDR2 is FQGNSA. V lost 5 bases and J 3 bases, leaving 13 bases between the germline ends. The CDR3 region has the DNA TGTGCCAGCAGCAACATAGGAAGGGAAGAGACCCAGTACTTC. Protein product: CASSNIGREETQYF.

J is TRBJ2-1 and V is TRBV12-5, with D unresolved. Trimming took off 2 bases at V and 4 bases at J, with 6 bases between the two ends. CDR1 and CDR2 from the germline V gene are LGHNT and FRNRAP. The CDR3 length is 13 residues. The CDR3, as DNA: TGTGCTAGTGGTTTGTACCGGTACAATGAGCAGTTCTTC. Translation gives CASGLYRYNEQFF. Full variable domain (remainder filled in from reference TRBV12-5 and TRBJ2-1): DARVTQTPRHKVTEMGQEVTMRCQPILGHNTVFWYRQTMMQGLELLAYFRNRAPLDDSGMPKDRFSAEMPDATLATLKIQPSEPRDSAVYFCASGLYRYNEQFFGPGTRLTVL.

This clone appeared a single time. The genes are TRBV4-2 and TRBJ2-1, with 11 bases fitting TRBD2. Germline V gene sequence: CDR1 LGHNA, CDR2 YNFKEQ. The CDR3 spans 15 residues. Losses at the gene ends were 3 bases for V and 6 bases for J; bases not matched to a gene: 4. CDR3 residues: CASSHAGTSGNEQFF. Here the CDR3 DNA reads TGTGCCAGCAGCCATGCCGGGACTAGCGGCAATGAGCAGTTCTTC.

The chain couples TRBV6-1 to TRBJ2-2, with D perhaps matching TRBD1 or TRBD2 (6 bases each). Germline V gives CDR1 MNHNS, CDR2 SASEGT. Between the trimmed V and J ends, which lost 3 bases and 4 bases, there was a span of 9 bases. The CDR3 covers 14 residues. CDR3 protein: CASSERGATGELFF. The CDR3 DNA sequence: TGTGCCAGCAGTGAGAGGGGGGCCACCGGGGAGCTGTTTTTT.

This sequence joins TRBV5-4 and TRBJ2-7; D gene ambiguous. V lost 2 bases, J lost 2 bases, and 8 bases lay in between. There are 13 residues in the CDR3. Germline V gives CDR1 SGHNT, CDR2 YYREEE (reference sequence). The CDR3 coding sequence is TGTGCCAGCAGCTTAGGTGGGACCTACGAGCAGTACTTC. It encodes CASSLGGTYEQYF.

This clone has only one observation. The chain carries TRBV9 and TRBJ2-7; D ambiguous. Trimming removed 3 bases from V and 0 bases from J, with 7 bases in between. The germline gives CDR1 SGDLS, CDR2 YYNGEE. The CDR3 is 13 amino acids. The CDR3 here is CASSGDSSYEQYF. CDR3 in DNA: TGTGCCAGCAGCGGGGATAGCTCCTACGAGCAGTACTTC.

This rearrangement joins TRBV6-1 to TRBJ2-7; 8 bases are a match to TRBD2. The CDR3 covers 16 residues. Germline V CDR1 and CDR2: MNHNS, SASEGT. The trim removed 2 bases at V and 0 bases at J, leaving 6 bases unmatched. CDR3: CASSESGGRSSYEQYF. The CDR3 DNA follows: TGTGCCAGCAGTGAAAGCGGCGGGAGGTCCTCCTACGAGCAGTACTTC.

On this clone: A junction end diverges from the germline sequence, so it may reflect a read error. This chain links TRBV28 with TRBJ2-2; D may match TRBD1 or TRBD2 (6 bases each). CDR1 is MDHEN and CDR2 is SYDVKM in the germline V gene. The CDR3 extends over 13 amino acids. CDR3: CALPRDTEGGAVF. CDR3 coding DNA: TGTGCCCTTCCCCGGGACACCGAGGGGGGAGCTGTTTTT.

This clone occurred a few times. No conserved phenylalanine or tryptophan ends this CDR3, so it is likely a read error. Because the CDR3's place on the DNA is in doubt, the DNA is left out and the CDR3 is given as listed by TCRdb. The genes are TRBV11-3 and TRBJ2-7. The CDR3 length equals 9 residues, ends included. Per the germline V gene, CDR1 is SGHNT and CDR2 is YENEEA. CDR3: CASSLVATE.

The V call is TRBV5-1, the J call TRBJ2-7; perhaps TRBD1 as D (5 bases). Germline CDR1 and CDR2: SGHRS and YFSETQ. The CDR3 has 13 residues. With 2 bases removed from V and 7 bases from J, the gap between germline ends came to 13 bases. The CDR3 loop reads CASSLAGYGEQYF. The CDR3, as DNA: TGCGCCAGCAGCTTAGCAGGGTACGGGGAGCAGTACTTC.

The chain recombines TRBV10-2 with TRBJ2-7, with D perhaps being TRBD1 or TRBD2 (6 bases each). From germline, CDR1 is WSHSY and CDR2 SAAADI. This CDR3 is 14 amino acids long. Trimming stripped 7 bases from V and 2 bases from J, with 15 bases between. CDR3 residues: CASIPGAHTYEQYF. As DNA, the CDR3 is TGCGCCAGCATTCCGGGGGCCCATACCTACGAGCAGTACTTC.

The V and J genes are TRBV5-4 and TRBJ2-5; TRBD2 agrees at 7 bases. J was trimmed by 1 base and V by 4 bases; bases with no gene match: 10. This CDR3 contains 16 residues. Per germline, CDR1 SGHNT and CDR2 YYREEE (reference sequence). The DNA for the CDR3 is TGTGCCAGCAGCCCATACCGCGGGAGTGCCCAAGAGACCCAGTACTTC. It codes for CASSPYRGSAQETQYF.